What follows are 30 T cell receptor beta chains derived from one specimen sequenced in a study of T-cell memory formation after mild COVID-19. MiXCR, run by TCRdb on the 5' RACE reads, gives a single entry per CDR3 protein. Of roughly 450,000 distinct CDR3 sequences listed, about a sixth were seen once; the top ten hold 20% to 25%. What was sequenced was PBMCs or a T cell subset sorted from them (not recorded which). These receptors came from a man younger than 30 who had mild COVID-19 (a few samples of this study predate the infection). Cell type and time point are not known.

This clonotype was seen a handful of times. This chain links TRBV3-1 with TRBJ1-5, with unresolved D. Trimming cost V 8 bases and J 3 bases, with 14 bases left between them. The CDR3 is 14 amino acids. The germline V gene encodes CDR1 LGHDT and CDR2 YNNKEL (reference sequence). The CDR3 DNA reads TGTGCCAGCGCCCCGGACGGAGACAATCAGCCCCAGCATTTT. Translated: CASAPDGDNQPQHF.

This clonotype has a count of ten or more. The DNA for the CDR3 is TGTGCCAGCAGTTTATTCGCAGGACAGGGGTTGGATACGCAGTATTTT. As protein: CASSLFAGQGLDTQYF. This sequence joins TRBV12-3 or TRBV12-4 and TRBJ2-3; TRBD1 agrees at 9 bases. V lost 2 bases to trimming and J lost 6 bases; unmatched junction nucleotides: 9. CDR3 size: 16 residues.

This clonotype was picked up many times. CDR3 nucleotide sequence: TGTGCCAGCAGTCGTCAGAGGAACACTGAAGCTTTCTTT. It is translated as CASSRQRNTEAFF. The chain couples TRBV12-3 or TRBV12-4 to TRBJ1-1; D uncertain. This CDR3 region has 13 residues. V lost 5 bases, J lost 1 base, and 8 bases lay in between.

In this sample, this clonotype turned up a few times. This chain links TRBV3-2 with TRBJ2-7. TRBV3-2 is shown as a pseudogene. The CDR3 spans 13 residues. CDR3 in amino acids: CASSEDSSYEQYV. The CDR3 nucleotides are TGTGCCAGCTCAGAAGACAGCTCCTACGAGCAGTACGTC.

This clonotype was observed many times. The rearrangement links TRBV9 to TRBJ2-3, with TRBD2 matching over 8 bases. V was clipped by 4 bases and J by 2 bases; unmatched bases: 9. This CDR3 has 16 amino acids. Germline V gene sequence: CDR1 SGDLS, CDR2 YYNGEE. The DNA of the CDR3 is TGTGCCAGCAGCTTATACGGACTAGCTACCACAGATACGCAGTATTTT. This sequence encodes CASSLYGLATTDTQYF.

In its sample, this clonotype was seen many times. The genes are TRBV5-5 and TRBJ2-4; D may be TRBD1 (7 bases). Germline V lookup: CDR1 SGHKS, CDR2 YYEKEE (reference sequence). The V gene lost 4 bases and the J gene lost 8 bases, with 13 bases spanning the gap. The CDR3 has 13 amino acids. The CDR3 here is CASSGDREDIQYF. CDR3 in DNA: TGTGCCAGCAGCGGTGACAGGGAGGACATTCAGTACTTC. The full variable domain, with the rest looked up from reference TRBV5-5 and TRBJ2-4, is DAGVTQSPTHLIKTRGQQVTLRCSPISGHKSVSWYQQVLGQGPQFIFQYYEKEERGRGNFPDRFSARQFPNYSSELNVNALLLGDSALYLCASSGDREDIQYFGAGTRLSVL.

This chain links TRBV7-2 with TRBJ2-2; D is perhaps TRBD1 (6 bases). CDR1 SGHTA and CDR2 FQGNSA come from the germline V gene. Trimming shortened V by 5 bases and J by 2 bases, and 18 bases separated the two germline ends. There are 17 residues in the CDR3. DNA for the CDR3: TGTGCCAGCAGCCCAACCGGGACACCTCCAAACACCGGGGAGCTGTTTTTT. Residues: CASSPTGTPPNTGELFF.

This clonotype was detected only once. In DNA form, the CDR3 reads TGTGCCAGCAGCCAAGATTGGGAGTTTGAGCCCCAGCATTTT. This translates into CASSQDWEFEPQHF. This chain connects TRBV3-1 to TRBJ1-5, with D uncertain. The germline V gene encodes CDR1 LGHDT and CDR2 YNNKEL (reference sequence). The CDR3 contains 14 residues. V was pared by 0 bases and J by 8 bases, with 11 bases between. Supplemented by reference TRBV3-1 and TRBJ1-5, the full variable domain reads DTAVSQTPKYLVTQMGNDKSIKCEQNLGHDTMYWYKQDSKKFLKIMFSYNNKELIINETVPNRFSPKSPDKAHLNLHINSLELGDSAVYFCASSQDWEFEPQHFGDGTRLSIL.

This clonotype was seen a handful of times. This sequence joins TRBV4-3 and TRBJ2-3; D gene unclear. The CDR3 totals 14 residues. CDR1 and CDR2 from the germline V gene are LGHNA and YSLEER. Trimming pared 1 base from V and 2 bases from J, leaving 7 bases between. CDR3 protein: CASSQGAITDTQYF. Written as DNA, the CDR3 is TGCGCCAGCAGCCAAGGGGCCATCACAGATACGCAGTATTTT.

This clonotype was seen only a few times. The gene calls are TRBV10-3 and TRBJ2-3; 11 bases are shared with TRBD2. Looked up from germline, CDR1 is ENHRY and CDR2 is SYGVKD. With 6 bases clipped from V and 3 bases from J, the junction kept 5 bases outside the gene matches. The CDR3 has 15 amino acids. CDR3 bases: TGTGCCATCAGGGTTAGCGGGGGGGATACAGATACGCAGTATTTT. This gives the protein CAIRVSGGDTDTQYF.

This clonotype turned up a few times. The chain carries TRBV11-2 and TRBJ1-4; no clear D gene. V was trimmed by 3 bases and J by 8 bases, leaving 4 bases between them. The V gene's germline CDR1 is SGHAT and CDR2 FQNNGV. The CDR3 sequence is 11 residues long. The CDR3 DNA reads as TGTGCCAGCAGCTTCGAGGAAAAACTGTTTTTT. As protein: CASSFEEKLFF.

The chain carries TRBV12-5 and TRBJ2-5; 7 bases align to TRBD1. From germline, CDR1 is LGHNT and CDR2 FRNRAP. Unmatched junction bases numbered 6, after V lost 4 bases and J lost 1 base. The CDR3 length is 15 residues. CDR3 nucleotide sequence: TGTGCTAGTGGTTCGCAGACAGGGCCCCAAGAGACCCAGTACTTC. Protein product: CASGSQTGPQETQYF.

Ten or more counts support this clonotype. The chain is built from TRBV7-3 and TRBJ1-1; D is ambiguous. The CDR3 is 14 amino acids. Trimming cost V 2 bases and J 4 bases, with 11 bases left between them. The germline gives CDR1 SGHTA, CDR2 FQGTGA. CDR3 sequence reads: CASSLGPTSTEAFF. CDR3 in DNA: TGTGCCAGCAGCTTAGGACCCACGAGCACTGAAGCTTTCTTT.

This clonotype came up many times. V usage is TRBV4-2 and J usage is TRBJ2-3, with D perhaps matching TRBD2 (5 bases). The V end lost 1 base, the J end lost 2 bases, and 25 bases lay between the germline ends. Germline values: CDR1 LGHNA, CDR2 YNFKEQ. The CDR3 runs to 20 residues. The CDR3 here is CASSQGLGSGNLGNTDTQYF. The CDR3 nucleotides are TGTGCCAGCAGCCAAGGGCTAGGCAGCGGTAACCTCGGAAACACAGATACGCAGTATTTT.

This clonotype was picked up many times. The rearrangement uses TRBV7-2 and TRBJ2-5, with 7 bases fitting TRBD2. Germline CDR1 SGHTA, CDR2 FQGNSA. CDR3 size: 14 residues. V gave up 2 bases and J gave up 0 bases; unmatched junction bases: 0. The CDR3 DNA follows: TGTGCCAGCAGCTTACGGGGGGACCAAGAGACCCAGTACTTC. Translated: CASSLRGDQETQYF. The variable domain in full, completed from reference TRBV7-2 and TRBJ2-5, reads GAGVSQSPSNKVTEKGKDVELRCDPISGHTALYWYRQSLGQGLEFLIYFQGNSAPDKSGLPSDRFSAERTGGSVSTLTIQRTQQEDSAVYLCASSLRGDQETQYFGPGTRLLVL.

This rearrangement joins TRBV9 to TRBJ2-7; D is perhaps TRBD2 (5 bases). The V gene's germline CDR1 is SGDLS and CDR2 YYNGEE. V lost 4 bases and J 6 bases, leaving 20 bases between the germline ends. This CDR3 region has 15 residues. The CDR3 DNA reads TGTGCCAGCAGCCCACCCGGAGGCCCTTTCAGCGAGCAGTACTTC. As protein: CASSPPGGPFSEQYF.

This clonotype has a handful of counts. The CDR3 coding sequence is TGTGCCAGCAGGCCGACTAGCGGGGGGATCCAAGAGACCCAGTACTTC. It yields the protein CASRPTSGGIQETQYF. J is TRBJ2-5 and V is TRBV7-2; 13 bases map to TRBD2. The CDR3 loop spans 16 amino acids. After removal of 6 bases from V and 1 base from J, the junction contained 5 bases not matched to a gene. The germline V gene encodes CDR1 SGHTA and CDR2 FQGNSA.

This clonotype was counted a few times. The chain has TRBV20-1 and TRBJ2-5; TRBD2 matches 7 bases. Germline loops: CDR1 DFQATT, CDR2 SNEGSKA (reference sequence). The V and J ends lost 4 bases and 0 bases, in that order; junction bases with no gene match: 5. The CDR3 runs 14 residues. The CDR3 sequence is CSAKRGDHQETQYF. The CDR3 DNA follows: TGCAGTGCTAAACGGGGGGACCACCAAGAGACCCAGTACTTC.

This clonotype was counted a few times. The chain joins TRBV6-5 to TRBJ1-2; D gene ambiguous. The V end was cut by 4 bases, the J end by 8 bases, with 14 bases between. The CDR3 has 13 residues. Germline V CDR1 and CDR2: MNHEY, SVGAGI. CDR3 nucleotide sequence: TGTGCCAGCAGTTCCGATGGGAAGGCGGGCTACACCTTC. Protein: CASSSDGKAGYTF.

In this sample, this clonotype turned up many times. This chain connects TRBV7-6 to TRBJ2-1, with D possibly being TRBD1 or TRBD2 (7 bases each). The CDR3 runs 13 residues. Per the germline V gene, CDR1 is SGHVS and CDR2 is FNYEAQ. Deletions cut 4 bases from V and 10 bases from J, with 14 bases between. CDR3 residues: CASSSLATGEQFF. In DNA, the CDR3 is TGTGCCAGCAGCTCACTAGCGACAGGGGAGCAGTTCTTC.

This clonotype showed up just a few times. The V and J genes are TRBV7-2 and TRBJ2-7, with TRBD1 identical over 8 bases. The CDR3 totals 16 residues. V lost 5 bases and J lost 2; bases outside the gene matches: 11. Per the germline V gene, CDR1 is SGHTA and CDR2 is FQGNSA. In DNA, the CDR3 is TGTGCCAGCAGCCCTCGTCCCGGGACAGGTACCTACGAGCAGTACGTC. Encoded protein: CASSPRPGTGTYEQYV.

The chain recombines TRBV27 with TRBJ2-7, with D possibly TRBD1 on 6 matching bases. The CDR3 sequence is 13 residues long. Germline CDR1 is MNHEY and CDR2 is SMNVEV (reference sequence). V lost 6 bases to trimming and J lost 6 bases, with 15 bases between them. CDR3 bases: TGTGCCAGCAGAGTGGGGGCCTGGGGCGAGCAGTACGTC. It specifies CASRVGAWGEQYV.

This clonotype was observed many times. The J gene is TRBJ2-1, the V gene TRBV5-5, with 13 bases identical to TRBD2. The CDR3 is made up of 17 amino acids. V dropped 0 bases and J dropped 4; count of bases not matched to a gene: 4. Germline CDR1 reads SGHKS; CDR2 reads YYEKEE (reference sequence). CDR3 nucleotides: TGTGCCAGCAGCTTGGCGACTAGCGGGGGGTTTTACAATGAGCAGTTCTTC. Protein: CASSLATSGGFYNEQFF.

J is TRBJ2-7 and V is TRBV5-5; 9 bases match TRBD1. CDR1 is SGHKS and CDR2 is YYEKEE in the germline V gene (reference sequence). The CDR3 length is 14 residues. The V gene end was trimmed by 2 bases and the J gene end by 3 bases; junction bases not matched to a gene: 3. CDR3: CASSLPGQGYEQYV. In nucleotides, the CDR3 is TGTGCCAGCAGCTTACCGGGACAGGGCTACGAGCAGTACGTC.

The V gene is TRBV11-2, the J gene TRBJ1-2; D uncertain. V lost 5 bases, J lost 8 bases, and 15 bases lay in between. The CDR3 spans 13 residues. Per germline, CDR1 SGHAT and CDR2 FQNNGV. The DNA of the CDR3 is TGTGCCAGCAGCCCCCGGCCCTCGGAAGGCTACACCTTC. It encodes CASSPRPSEGYTF.

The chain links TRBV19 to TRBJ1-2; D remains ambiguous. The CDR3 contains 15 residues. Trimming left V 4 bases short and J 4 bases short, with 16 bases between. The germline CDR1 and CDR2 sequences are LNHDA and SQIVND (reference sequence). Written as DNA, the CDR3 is TGTGCCAGTAGTACTAGACCAAATGGAGGCTATGGCTACACCTTC. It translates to CASSTRPNGGYGYTF.

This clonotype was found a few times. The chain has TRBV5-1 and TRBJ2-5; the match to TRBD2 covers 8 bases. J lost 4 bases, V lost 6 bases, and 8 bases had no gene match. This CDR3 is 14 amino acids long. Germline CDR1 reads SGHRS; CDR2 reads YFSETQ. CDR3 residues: CASNYGGVGETQYF. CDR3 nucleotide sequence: TGCGCCAGCAACTACGGGGGGGTCGGAGAGACCCAGTACTTC.

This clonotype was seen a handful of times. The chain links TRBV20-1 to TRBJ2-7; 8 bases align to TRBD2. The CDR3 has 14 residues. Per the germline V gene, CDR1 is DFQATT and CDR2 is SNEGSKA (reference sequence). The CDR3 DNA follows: TGCCGTCTCCCATCCCAGCGGGGGACCTACGAGCAGTACTTC. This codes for CRLPSQRGTYEQYF.

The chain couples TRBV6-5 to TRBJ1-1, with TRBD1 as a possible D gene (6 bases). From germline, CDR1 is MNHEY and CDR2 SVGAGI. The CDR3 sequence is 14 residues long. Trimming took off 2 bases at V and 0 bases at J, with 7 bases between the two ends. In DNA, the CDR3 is TGTGCCAGCAGTTACGGGACATTGAACACTGAAGCTTTCTTT. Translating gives CASSYGTLNTEAFF.

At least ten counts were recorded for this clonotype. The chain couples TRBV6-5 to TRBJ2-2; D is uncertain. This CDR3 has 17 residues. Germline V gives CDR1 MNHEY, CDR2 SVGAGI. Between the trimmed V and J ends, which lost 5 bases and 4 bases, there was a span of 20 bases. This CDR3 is CASSLYPVVAGTGELFF. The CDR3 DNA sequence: TGTGCCAGCAGTCTCTACCCCGTGGTGGCCGGCACCGGGGAGCTGTTTTTT.